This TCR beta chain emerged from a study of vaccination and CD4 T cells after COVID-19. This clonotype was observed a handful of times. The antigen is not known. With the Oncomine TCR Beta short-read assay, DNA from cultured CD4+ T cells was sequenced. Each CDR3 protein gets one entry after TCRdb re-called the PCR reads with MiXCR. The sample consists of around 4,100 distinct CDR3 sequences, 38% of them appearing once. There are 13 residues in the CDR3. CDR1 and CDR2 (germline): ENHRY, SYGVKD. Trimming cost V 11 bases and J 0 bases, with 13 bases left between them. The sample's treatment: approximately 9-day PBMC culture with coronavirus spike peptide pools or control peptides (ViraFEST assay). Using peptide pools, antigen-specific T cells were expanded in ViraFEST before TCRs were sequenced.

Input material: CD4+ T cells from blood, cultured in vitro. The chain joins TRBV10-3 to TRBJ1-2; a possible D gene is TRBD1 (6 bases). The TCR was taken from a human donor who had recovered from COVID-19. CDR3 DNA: TGTGCCGCCCGGGACATAACTAACTATGGCTACACCTTC. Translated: CAARDITNYGYTF.